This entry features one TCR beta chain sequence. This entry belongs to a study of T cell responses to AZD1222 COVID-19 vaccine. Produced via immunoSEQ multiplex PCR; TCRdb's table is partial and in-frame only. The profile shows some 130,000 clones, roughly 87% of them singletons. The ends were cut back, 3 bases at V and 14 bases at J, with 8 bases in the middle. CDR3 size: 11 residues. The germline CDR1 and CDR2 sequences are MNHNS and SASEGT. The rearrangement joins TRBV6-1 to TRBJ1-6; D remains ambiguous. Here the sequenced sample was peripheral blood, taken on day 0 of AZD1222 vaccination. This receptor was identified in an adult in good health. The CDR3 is CASSDTSALHF. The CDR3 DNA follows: TGTGCCAGCAGTGACACCTCGGCCCTCCACTTT.